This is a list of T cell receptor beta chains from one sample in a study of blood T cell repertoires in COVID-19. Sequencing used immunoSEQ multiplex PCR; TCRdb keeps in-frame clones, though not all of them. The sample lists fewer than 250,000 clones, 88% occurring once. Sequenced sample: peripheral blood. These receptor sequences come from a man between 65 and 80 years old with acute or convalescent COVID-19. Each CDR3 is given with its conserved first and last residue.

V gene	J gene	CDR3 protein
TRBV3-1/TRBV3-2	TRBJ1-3	CASSGTWDSSGNTIYF
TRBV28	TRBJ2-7	CASSAPGQEKSYEQYF
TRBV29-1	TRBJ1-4	CSVQRAGELFF
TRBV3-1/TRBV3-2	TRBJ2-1	CASSRRTSGRSSYNEQFF
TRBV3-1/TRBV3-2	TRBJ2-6	CASSSGTGLSGANVLTF
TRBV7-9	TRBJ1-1	CASSLVAGLPEAFF
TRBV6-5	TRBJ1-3	CASMRALGGNTIYF
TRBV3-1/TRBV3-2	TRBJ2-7	CASSQAAGGPYEQYF
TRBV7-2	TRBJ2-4	CASSLVVVGPNIQYF
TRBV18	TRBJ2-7	CASSHTTSGNYEQYF
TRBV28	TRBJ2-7	CASSTPTGSYEQYF
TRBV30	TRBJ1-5	CAYNRGYNQPQHF
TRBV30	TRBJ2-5	CAWSRTGGWKTQYF
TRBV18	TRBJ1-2	CASSPSKQGAIAGYTF
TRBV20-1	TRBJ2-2	CSASGEEKTGELFF
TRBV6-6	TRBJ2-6	CASRGGANVLTF
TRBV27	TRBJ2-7	CASPVGERGNSYEQYF
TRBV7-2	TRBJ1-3	CASSPDGQRAGNTIYF
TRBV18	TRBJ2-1	CASSPNNRASYNEQFF
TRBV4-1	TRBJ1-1	CASSQDQVGTEAFF
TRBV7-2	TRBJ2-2	CASSTRLGVLGELFF
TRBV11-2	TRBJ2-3	CASSGDTQYF
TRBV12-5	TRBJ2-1	CASGDSKNEQFF
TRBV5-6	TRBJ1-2	CASSFGGAIGYTF
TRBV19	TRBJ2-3	CASSIQGTGTDTQYF
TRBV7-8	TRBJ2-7	CASSQTSGRAYVHEQYF
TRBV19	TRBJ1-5	CASSIEHYNQPQHF
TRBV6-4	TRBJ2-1	CASSPRGLSRGEQFF
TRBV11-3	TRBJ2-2	CASSWGLAGDDTGELFF
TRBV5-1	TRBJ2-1	CASSWDQRGLAVFISYNEQFF
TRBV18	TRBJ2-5	CASSSGIEETQYF
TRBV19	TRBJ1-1	CASSTHYSLTDMNTEAFF
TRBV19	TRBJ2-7	CASSQGDRLGEQYF
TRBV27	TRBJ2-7	CASRGAQGNSEQYF
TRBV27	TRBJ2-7	CASSLSPRGSYEQYF
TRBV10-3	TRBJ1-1	CASQQTGAEAFF
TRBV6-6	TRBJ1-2	CASAYGGGRGYTF
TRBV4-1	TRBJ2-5	CASSQDPRQETQYF
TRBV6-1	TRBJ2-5	CASSEDILTRGGKETQYF
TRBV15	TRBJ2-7	CATKRTGSSYEQYF
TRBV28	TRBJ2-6	CASSIPGGPSSGANVLTF
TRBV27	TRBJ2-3	CASSLGQSTDTQYF
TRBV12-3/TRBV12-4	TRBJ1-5	CASSSSGDQPQHF
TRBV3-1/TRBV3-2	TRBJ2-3	CASSLDRRRADTQYF
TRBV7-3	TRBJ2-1	CASSLGLAGQDEQFF
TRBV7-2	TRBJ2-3	CASSLGPNTDTQYF
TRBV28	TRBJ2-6	CASSTGAGANVLTF
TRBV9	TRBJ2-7	CASSSGRAADEQYF
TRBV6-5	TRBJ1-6	CASRRQGDNSPLHF
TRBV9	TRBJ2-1	CASSAAGTSSEQFF
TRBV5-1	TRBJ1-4	CASSPRPTGSNEKLFF
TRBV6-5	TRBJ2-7	CASRAGGSYEQYF
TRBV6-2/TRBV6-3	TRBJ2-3	CASSYGTSGRLDTQYF
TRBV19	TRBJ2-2	CASSFGTGNTGELFF
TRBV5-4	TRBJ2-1	CASSATGTRDEQFF
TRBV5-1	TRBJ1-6	CASARQYNSPLHF
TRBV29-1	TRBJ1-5	CSATGADPNQPQHF
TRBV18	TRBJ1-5	CASSPTENQPQHF
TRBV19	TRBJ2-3	CASSQTSGVLGTDTQYF